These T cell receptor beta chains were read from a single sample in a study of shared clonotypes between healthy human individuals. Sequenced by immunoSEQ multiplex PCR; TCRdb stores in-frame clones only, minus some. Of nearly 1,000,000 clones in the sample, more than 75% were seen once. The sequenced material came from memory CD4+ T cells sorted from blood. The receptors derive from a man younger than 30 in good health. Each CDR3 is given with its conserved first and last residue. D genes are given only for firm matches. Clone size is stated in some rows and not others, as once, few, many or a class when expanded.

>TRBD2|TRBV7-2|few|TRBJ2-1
CASSLMGLDNEQFF
TGTGCCAGCAGCTTAATGGGACTAGACAATGAGCAGTTCTTC
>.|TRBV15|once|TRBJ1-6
CATSSEGGYGGSPLHF
TGTGCCACCAGCAGTGAGGGGGGCTACGGGGGTTCACCCCTCCACTTT
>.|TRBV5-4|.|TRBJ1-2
CASSLDSSLGYTF
TGTGCCAGCAGCTTGGATAGTAGCCTTGGCTACACCTTC
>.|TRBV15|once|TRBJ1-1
CATSRGVGEAFF
TGTGCCACCAGCAGAGGCGTAGGGGAAGCTTTCTTT
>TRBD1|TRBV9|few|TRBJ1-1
CASSEQGAHTEAFF
TGTGCCAGCAGCGAGCAGGGGGCTCACACTGAAGCTTTCTTT
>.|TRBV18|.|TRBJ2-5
CASSSGRIQETQYF
TGTGCCAGCTCATCCGGACGGATTCAAGAGACCCAGTACTTC
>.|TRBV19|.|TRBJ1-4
CASSLIQGSEKLFF
TGTGCCAGTAGTCTAATACAGGGAAGTGAAAAACTGTTTTTT
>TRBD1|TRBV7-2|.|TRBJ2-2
CASVPGQGSTGELFF
TGTGCCAGCGTGCCGGGACAGGGGTCAACCGGGGAGCTGTTTTTT
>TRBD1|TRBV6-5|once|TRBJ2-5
CASRQGQGQETQYF
TGTGCCAGCAGACAGGGACAGGGCCAAGAGACCCAGTACTTC
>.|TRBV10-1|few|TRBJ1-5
CAPGQPQHF
TGCGCTCCGGGCCAGCCCCAGCATTTT
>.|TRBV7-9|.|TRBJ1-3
CASSLVGLGSGNTIYF
TGTGCCAGCAGCTTAGTGGGGCTAGGTTCTGGAAACACCATATATTTT
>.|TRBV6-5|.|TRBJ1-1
CASSYSNWGLTEAFF
TGTGCCAGCAGTTACTCGAATTGGGGGCTGACTGAAGCTTTCTTT
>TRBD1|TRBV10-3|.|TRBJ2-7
CAISDGTGRHLYEQYF
TGTGCCATCAGTGATGGGACAGGGAGACACCTCTACGAGCAGTACTTC
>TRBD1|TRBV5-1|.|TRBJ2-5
CASSLAQTGTQETQYF
TGCGCCAGCAGCTTGGCCCAGACAGGGACCCAAGAGACCCAGTACTTC
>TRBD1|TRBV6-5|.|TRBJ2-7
CASSYHRDRTYEQYF
TGTGCCAGCAGTTACCACCGGGACAGGACCTACGAGCAGTACTTC
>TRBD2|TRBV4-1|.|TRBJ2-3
CASSHGPAGGPNTQYF
TGCGCCAGCAGCCATGGTCCGGCGGGGGGGCCGAATACGCAGTATTTT
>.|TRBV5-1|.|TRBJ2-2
CASSLDVGTPGELFF
TGCGCCAGCAGCCTGGACGTGGGTACTCCCGGGGAGCTGTTTTTT
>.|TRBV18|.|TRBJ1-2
CASSPSAGARNYGYTF
TGTGCCAGCTCACCATCGGCAGGGGCGAGGAACTATGGCTACACCTTC
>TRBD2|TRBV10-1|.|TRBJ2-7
CASSGEGLAGEGTYEQYF
TGCGCCAGCAGCGGGGAGGGACTAGCGGGAGAGGGGACCTACGAGCAGTACTTC
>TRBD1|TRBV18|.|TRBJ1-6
CASSPDRGLSPLHF
TGTGCCAGCTCACCGGACAGGGGTTTGTCACCCCTCCACTTT
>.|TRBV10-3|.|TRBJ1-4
CAISEGAGEKLFF
TGTGCCATCAGTGAGGGGGCTGGGGAAAAACTGTTTTTT
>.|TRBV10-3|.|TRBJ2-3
CAMGLEPSSDTQYF
TGTGCCATGGGGTTAGAACCCTCTTCAGATACGCAGTATTTT
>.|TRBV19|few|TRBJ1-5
CATERVGSNQPQHF
TGTGCCACCGAAAGGGTAGGGAGCAATCAGCCCCAGCATTTT
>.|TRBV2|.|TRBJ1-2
CASSTIYGYTF
TGTGCCAGCTCGACGATCTATGGCTACACCTTC
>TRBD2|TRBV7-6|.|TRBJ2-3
CASSRRTSGGVDTQYF
TGTGCCAGCAGCCGACGGACTAGCGGGGGGGTAGATACGCAGTATTTT
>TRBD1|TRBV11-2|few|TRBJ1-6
CASSLAGGNSPLHF
TGTGCCAGCAGCTTAGCAGGGGGGAATTCACCCCTCCACTTT
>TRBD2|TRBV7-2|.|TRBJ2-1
CASSLGGSVNEQFF
TGTGCCAGCAGCTTAGGCGGGAGTGTAAATGAGCAGTTCTTC
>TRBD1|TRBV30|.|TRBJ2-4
CAWSPLGTGALRLAKNIQYF
TGTGCCTGGAGTCCCCTCGGGACAGGCGCACTCCGACTAGCCAAAAACATTCAGTACTTC
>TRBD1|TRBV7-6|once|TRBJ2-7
CASSPGTGIREQYF
TGTGCCAGCAGCCCAGGGACAGGGATTCGCGAGCAGTACTTC
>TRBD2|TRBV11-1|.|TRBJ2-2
CASSSGGLAVGELFF
TGTGCCAGCAGCTCAGGGGGACTAGCGGTCGGGGAGCTGTTTTTT
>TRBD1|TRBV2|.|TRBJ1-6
CASRDRTGGNSPLHF
TGTGCCAGCAGGGACCGGACAGGGGGCAATTCACCCCTCCACTTT
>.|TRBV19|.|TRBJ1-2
CASSPGHGYTF
TGTGCCAGTAGTCCAGGACATGGCTACACCTTC
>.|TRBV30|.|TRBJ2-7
CAWSVPPIYEQYF
TGTGCCTGGAGTGTACCCCCGATTTACGAGCAGTACTTC
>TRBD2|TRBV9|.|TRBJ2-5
CASSVGPTSGRETQYF
TGTGCCAGCAGCGTAGGTCCTACTAGCGGGAGGGAGACCCAGTACTTC
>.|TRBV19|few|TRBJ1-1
CASKGREFALGAFF
TGTGCCAGTAAAGGACGAGAGTTCGCATTAGGAGCTTTCTTT
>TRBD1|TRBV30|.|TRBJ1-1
CAWSVGNRGLRSEAFF
TGTGCCTGGAGTGTCGGAAACAGGGGCCTTAGATCTGAAGCTTTCTTT
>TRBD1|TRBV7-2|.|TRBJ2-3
CASSPQRTGVADTQYF
TGTGCCAGCAGCCCCCAACGGACAGGGGTAGCAGATACGCAGTATTTT
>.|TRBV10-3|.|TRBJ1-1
CAIRTANTEAFF
TGTGCCATTCGGACAGCGAACACTGAAGCTTTCTTT